This TCR beta chain is from a study of blood T cell repertoires in COVID-19. Study-level background: Researchers got acute and convalescent COVID-19 samples from the United States, Italy and Spain.

Profiled with immunoSEQ multiplex PCR; TCRdb holds only in-frame clones, not every one. The repertoire holds approximately 250,000 clones, with about 83% as singletons. The germline V and J ends were trimmed by 0 bases and 3 bases, with 12 bases remaining between them. The CDR3 consists of 15 residues. Germline-derived CDR1 and CDR2 are SGDLS and YYNGEE. This clonotype was sampled from a woman of 80 years or more with COVID-19, enrolled during active disease. Material: peripheral blood. The gene calls are TRBV9 and TRBJ1-2; the D is unclear. CDR3 region: CASSVAQASYYGYTF. In nucleotides, the CDR3 is TGTGCCAGCAGCGTAGCTCAAGCATCTTACTATGGCTACACCTTC.